This TCR beta chain was recovered during a study of T-cell memory formation after mild COVID-19 listed by TCRdb under 2021. Turning to the overall study: TCR sequence clusters from the two donors were found to be largely donor specific. In a couple of donors, T-cell clones that expanded and contracted after mild COVID-19 were followed by sequencing TCRalpha and TCRbeta repertoires longitudinally. The cohort comprised two young, previously healthy adult volunteers, one female and one male.

Here is what the overall study found, with its caveats: Only a couple of mild cases were covered in the study, and larger cohorts including severe cases with pre-infection samples were considered necessary. Some responding clones were detected in pre-infection memory, which suggested that pre-existing cross-reactive memory T cells had joined the SARS-CoV-2 response. The second-wave clones that peaked on day 37 were not confirmed to be SARS-CoV-2 specific. Contracting CD4+ clones appeared mostly in the CM and EM memory subsets, whereas CD8+ clones were enriched in EMRA. Balanced CD4/CD8 phenotypes were observed for clones contracting from day 15 to 85, whereas a bias towards CD4+ was observed for a second wave of clones expanding from day 15 to 37.

The sequencer listed for this sample is Illumina NovaSeq 6000. TCRalpha and TCRbeta cDNA libraries were built by 5'RACE with constant-segment primers, adding sample barcodes and unique molecular identifiers. RNA was extracted from every sample with Trizol reagent. Libraries were amplified in two PCR steps, with a second sample barcode and Illumina TruSeq adapters added in the second step. Sequencing of the libraries was done on an Illumina NovaSeq, producing 2 x 150 bp paired-end reads. The published analysis was carried out like this. The reads were demultiplexed and collapsed into UMI-guided consensus sequences using migec v1.2.7. Using mixcr v2.1.11, UMI consensuses were aligned to TRA and TRB V and J templates and then assembled into clonotypes. A clonotype was counted as expanded or contracted only if both edgeR and NoisET called the change significant, with noise models trained on biological replicates. For edgeR calls, the thresholds were a false discovery rate-adjusted p below 0.01 and a log2 fold-change of 1. PCA with hierarchical clustering of max-normalized trajectories of the 1000 most abundant clonotypes was used as exploratory dynamics analysis. The CD4 or CD8 phenotype of responding clones was assigned using the separately sequenced CD4+ and CD8+ repertoires. The raw public data were reprocessed by TCRdb itself: fastp quality trimming at Q25, MiXCR clonotype calling, in-frame beta chains only. All rows with the same CDR3 protein become a single entry with the most common DNA and genes. TCRdb assigned the V and J calls; the authors' analysis was not used. This sample has hundreds of thousands of distinct CDR3 sequences in its table, and about a sixth of those were observed once. The ten largest clones represent under 25% of the sample.

Ficoll-Paque density gradient centrifugation was the method used to isolate PBMCs. As regards this clonotype: Which antigen it targets is not known. The record has no base qualities; no much larger clone is one base away.

V loses 1 base, J loses 0 bases, and the germline ends lie 9 bases apart. The CDR3 holds 15 amino acids from the cysteine to the phenylalanine. The read is trimmed to its CDR3 DNA, 45 bases read in frame from base 1. Looking up the germline V gene yields CDR1 LGHNA and CDR2 YNFKEQ. Recombination connected TRBV4-2 to TRBJ1-2, with the D gene uncertain. The source of this sequence is a man aged 18 to 29 who had mild COVID-19 (a few samples of this study predate the infection). The sample titles of this study are shuffled in the database, so cell type and time point are left out; the donor was told from shared clones. Sequenced material: PBMCs or a T cell subset sorted from them (not recorded which). The base sequence is TGTGCCAGCAGCCAAGGGGGATATGCTAACTATGGCTACACCTTC. Its translation is CASSQGGYANYGYTF.